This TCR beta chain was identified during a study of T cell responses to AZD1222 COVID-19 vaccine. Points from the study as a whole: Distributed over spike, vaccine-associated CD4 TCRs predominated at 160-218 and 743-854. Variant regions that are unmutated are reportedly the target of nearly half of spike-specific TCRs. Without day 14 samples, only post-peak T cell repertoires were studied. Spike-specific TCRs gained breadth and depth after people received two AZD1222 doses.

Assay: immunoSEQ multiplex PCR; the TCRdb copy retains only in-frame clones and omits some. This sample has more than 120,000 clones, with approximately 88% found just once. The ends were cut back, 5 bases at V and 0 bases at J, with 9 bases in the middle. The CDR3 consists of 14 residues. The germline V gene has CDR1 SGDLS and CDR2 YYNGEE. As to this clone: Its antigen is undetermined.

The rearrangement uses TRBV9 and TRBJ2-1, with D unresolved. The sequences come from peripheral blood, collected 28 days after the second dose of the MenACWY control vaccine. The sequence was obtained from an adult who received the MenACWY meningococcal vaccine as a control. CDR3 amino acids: CASRRLSSYNEQFF. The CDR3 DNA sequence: TGTGCCAGCAGGAGATTGAGCTCCTACAATGAGCAGTTCTTC.